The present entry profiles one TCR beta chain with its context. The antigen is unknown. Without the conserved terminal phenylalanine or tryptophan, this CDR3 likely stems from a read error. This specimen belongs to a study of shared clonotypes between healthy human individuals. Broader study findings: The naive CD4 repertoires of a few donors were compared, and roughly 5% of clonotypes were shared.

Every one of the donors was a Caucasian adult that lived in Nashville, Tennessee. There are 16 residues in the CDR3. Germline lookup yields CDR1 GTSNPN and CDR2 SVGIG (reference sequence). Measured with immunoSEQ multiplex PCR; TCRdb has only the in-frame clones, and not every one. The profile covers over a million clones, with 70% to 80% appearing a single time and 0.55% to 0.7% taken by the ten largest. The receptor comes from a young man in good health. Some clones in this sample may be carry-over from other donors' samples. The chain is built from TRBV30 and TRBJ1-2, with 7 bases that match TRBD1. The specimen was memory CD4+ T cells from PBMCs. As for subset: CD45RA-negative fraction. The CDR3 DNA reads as TGTGCCTGGAGTGTCAACCCACAGGGGACTCACTATGACTACACCCTC. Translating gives CAWSVNPQGTHYDYTL.